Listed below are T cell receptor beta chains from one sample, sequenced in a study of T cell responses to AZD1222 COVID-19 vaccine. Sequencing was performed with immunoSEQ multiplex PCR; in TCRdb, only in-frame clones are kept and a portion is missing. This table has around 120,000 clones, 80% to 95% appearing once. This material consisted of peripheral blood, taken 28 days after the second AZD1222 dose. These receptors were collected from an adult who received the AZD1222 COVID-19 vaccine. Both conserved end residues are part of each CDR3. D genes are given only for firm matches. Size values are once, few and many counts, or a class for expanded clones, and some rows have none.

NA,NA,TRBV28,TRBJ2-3,TGTGCCAGCAGTTTAGGGCCCTTAACAGATACGCAGTATTTT,CASSLGPLTDTQYF
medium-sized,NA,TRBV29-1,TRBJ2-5,TGCAGCGTTGTAAAAACCCAGGGGAGGTGGCCTCAAGAGACCCAGTACTTC,CSVVKTQGRWPQETQYF
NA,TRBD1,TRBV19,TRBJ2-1,TGTGCCAGGAAACCCCCCCCAACTCCGGGACAGAGATACAATGAGCAGTTCTTC,CARKPPPTPGQRYNEQFF
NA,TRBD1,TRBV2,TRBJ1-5,TGTGCCAGCAGTGGAGGGGACAGCCATCAGCCCCAGCATTTT,CASSGGDSHQPQHF
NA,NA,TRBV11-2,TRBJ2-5,TGTGCCAGCAGCTTAAGTTTGCACCAAGAGACCCAGTACTTC,CASSLSLHQETQYF
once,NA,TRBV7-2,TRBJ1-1,TGTGCCAGCAGCTTGACGTTTGAAGCTTTCTTT,CASSLTFEAFF
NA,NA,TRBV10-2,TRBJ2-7,TGCGCCAGCAGACAGGACTACGAGCAGTACTTC,CASRQDYEQYF
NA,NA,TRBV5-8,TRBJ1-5,TGTGCCAGCAGCCCACGAATCGGGGCTACAAGGCAGCCCCAGCATTTT,CASSPRIGATRQPQHF
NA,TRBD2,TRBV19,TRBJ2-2,TGTGCCAGTAGTATTTGGACTAGCGGGAAAACCGGGGAGCTGTTTTTT,CASSIWTSGKTGELFF
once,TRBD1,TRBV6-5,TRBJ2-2,TGTGCCACCGTAACAGGGGGCATCAACACCGGGGAGCTGTTTTTT,CATVTGGINTGELFF
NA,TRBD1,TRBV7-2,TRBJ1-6,TGTGCCAGCAGCTTGACAGGGACAAATTCACCCCTCCACTTT,CASSLTGTNSPLHF
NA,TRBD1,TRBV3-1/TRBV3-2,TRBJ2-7,TGTGCCAGCAGGGACAGGGCTAGCTACGAGCAGTACTTC,CASRDRASYEQYF
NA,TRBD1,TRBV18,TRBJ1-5,TGTGCCAGCTCACTCTCCGCAGGGGGAGGTCAGCCCCAGCATTTT,CASSLSAGGGQPQHF
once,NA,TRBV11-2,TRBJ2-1,TGTGCCAGCAGCTTAGCTCCGGGTGGCAATGAGCAGTTCTTC,CASSLAPGGNEQFF
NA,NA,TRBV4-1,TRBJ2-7,TGCGCCAGCAGCCAAGGAGGCAGAACCTACGAGCAGTACTTC,CASSQGGRTYEQYF
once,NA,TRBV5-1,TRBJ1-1,TGCGCCAGCAGCTTAAGCAGGGCCACTGAAGCTTTCTTT,CASSLSRATEAFF
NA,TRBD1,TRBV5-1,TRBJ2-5,TGCGCCAGCAGCTTACCGGGACAGGGGGCAGAGACCCAGTACTTC,CASSLPGQGAETQYF
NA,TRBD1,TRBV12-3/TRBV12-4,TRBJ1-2,TGTGCCAGCAACCAACAGGGGTGGTATGGCTACACCTTC,CASNQQGWYGYTF
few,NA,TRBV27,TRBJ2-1,TGTGCCAGCAGTTTAAGGCCATACAATGAGCAGTTCTTC,CASSLRPYNEQFF
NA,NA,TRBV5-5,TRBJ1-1,TGTGCCAGCAGCTCGCGACAGATGAACACTGAAGCTTTCTTT,CASSSRQMNTEAFF
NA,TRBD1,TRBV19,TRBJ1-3,TGTGCCAGTAGTAGTGACAGGGACTCTGGAAACACCATATATTTT,CASSSDRDSGNTIYF
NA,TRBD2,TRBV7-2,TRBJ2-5,TGTGCCAGCAGCTCACTAGCGGGACCAACGGTCCAGTACTTC,CASSSLAGPTVQYF
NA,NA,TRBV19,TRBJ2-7,TGTGCCAGTAGTATTGCCCTGCGTCTGGAGCAGTACTTC,CASSIALRLEQYF